These 19 T cell receptor beta chains share one sample of origin, sequenced in a study of blood T cell repertoires in COVID-19. This table comes from immunoSEQ multiplex PCR, and its TCRdb copy is limited to in-frame clones, with some not included. Of about 250,000 clones detected, 85% appear once; the ten largest clones hold approximately 9.6%. Sequenced sample: PBMCs or T cells enriched from blood (not recorded which). These receptors were obtained from a woman aged 50 to 60 with acute COVID-19.

CDR3 in amino acids: CASPLQQGFEQYF. CDR3 bases: TGTGCCAGCCCCCTCCAACAGGGTTTCGAGCAGTACTTC. This chain joins TRBV25-1 and TRBJ2-7; a weak D match, TRBD1 (6 bases). Trimming took off 8 bases at V and 6 bases at J, with 17 bases between the two ends. This CDR3 contains 13 residues. CDR1 is MGHDK, CDR2 SYGVNS, per germline.

For the CDR3, the DNA is TGTGCCAGCAGCTCCCTTAGAGTAGAGAAAAACATTCAGTACTTC. Its protein is CASSSLRVEKNIQYF. The chain recombines TRBV11-2 with TRBJ2-4; D is unclear. The length of the CDR3 is 15 residues. Trimming stripped 4 bases from V and 4 bases from J, with 14 bases between. Germline CDR1 is SGHAT and CDR2 is FQNNGV.

Notes on this clone: Within the sample, other DNA sequences also encode this same CDR3. This sequence joins TRBV10-1 and TRBJ2-3; 7 nucleotides agree with TRBD2. J lost 3 bases, V lost 6 bases, and 3 bases had no gene match. This CDR3 spans 13 amino acids. Germline CDR1 is WNHNN and CDR2 is SYGVQD (reference sequence). The CDR3 bases are TGCGCCAGCAGCGAGGGACTAACAGATACGCAGTATTTT. It translates to CASSEGLTDTQYF.

CDR3 nucleotides: TGTGCCTGGGGCCCCGTAGCGGGGGGGGGACAAGAGACCCAGTACTTC. This encodes CAWGPVAGGGQETQYF. The gene calls are TRBV30 and TRBJ2-5; TRBD2 aligns across 11 bases. The germline V gene encodes CDR1 GTSNPN and CDR2 SVGIG (reference sequence). CDR3 length: 16 residues. V was pared by 5 bases and J by 2 bases, with 10 bases of the junction left unmatched.

The genes are TRBV5-5 and TRBJ2-2; 11 bases map to TRBD1. Germline V lookup: CDR1 SGHKS, CDR2 YYEKEE (reference sequence). CDR3 length: 16 amino acids. V lost 3 bases and J lost 5; bases outside the gene matches: 6. In nucleotides, the CDR3 is TGTGCCAGCAGCTCTCCGGGACAGGGGGGAACCGGGGAGCTGTTTTTT. This gives the protein CASSSPGQGGTGELFF.

A single count supports this clone. The gene calls are TRBV3-1 (or the pseudogene TRBV3-2) and TRBJ2-7; D is possibly TRBD2 (6 bases). This CDR3 has 15 residues. CDR1 and CDR2 from the germline V gene are LGHDT and YNNKEL (reference sequence). The germline V and J ends were trimmed by 3 bases and 6 bases, with 18 bases remaining between them. This CDR3 is CASSQTGLPGVEQYF. In DNA, the CDR3 is TGTGCCAGCAGCCAGACGGGACTGCCAGGCGTCGAGCAGTACTTC.

The V and J genes are TRBV5-1 and TRBJ1-4; maybe TRBD1 (6 bases). Trimming shortened V by 4 bases and J by 8 bases, and 18 bases separated the two germline ends. The CDR3 contains 15 residues. Per the germline V gene, CDR1 is SGHRS and CDR2 is YFSETQ. The CDR3 DNA is TGCGCCAGCAGCCTGACCGCGACAGGAGAGGAAAAACTGTTTTTT. As protein: CASSLTATGEEKLFF.

The chain carries TRBV30 and TRBJ1-2; 11 bases align to TRBD1. The trim removed 4 bases at V and 8 bases at J, leaving 9 bases unmatched. Germline CDR1 reads GTSNPN; CDR2 reads SVGIG (reference sequence). This CDR3 has 14 residues. CDR3 protein: CAWTRDRGGFGYTF. For the CDR3, the DNA is TGTGCCTGGACCCGGGACAGGGGGGGTTTCGGCTACACCTTC.

This chain uses TRBV2 with TRBJ1-2; weak D call: TRBD1 (6 bases). CDR1 SNHLY and CDR2 FYNNEI come from the germline V gene. Trimming removed 7 bases at V and 5 bases at J, with 17 bases between. CDR3 size: 14 residues. DNA for the CDR3: TGTGCCAGCAACCCGGGACACGGATATTATGGCTACACCTTC. This gives the protein CASNPGHGYYGYTF. Drawing the rest from reference TRBV2 and TRBJ1-2, the complete variable domain is EPEVTQTPSHQVTQMGQEVILRCVPISNHLYFYWYRQILGQKVEFLVSFYNNEISEKSEIFDDQFSVERPDGSNFTLKIRSTKLEDSAMYFCASNPGHGYYGYTFGSGTRLTVV.

The J gene is TRBJ1-4, the V gene TRBV5-1, with a tentative D call TRBD1 (5 bases). The CDR3 length is 16 residues. Trimming removed 4 bases at V and 3 bases at J, with 16 bases between. The germline gives CDR1 SGHRS, CDR2 YFSETQ. CDR3 DNA: TGCGCCAGCAGCCCCGGGGGGGTTACATCTAATGAAAAACTGTTTTTT. Its protein is CASSPGGVTSNEKLFF.

This chain connects TRBV19 to TRBJ1-1, with D possibly being TRBD1 (5 bases). Looked up from germline, CDR1 is LNHDA and CDR2 is SQIVND (reference sequence). Trimming cost V 6 bases and J 0 bases, with 11 bases left between them. The CDR3 loop spans 14 amino acids. CDR3 residues: CASRTGGLNTEAFF. DNA of the CDR3: TGTGCCAGTAGAACGGGGGGTCTGAACACTGAAGCTTTCTTT.

The chain carries TRBV5-1 and TRBJ1-2; D is possibly TRBD1 (6 bases). V was pared by 3 bases and J by 2 bases, with 11 bases between. The CDR3 runs to 14 residues. Germline lookup yields CDR1 SGHRS and CDR2 YFSETQ. CDR3 amino acids: CASSSGTNNYGYTF. CDR3 DNA sequence: TGCGCCAGCAGCTCCGGGACAAACAACTATGGCTACACCTTC.

The chain is built from TRBV3-1 (or the pseudogene TRBV3-2) and TRBJ1-2; weak D call: TRBD1 (5 bases). The germline V gene has CDR1 LGHDT and CDR2 YNNKEL (reference sequence). The length of the CDR3 is 13 residues. V was trimmed by 3 bases and J by 2 bases, leaving 7 bases between them. The CDR3 DNA is TGTGCCAGCAGCCAGACAGAAAACTATGGCTACACCTTC. As protein: CASSQTENYGYTF.

About this clone: Other DNA sequences from this sample encode an identical CDR3 as well. In DNA form, the CDR3 reads TGCGCCAGCAGCTTGGAGGGGCGGGGCACTGAAGCTTTCTTT. Translating it yields CASSLEGRGTEAFF. The J gene is TRBJ1-1, the V gene TRBV5-1, with a weak D call TRBD1 (5 bases). Germline values: CDR1 SGHRS, CDR2 YFSETQ. This CDR3 is 14 amino acids long. Trimming left V 0 bases short and J 4 bases short, with 10 bases between.

The chain employs TRBV19 and TRBJ1-4; no definite D call. Per germline, CDR1 LNHDA and CDR2 SQIVND (reference sequence). The ends were cut back, 1 base at V and 6 bases at J, with 12 bases in the middle. The CDR3 is 15 residues long. The CDR3: CASSIAGFFDEKLFF. The DNA for the CDR3 is TGTGCCAGTAGTATAGCGGGTTTCTTCGATGAAAAACTGTTTTTT.

The chain combines TRBV2 with TRBJ1-2, with TRBD1 identical over 8 bases. The CDR3 consists of 14 residues. Unmatched junction bases numbered 11, after V lost 7 bases and J lost 7 bases. CDR1 is SNHLY and CDR2 is FYNNEI in the germline V gene. The CDR3 here is CASILTGGTGGYTF. Written as DNA, the CDR3 is TGTGCCAGCATCCTAACAGGGGGGACAGGTGGCTACACCTTC. Filled out from reference TRBV2 and TRBJ1-2, the complete variable domain reads EPEVTQTPSHQVTQMGQEVILRCVPISNHLYFYWYRQILGQKVEFLVSFYNNEISEKSEIFDDQFSVERPDGSNFTLKIRSTKLEDSAMYFCASILTGGTGGYTFGSGTRLTVV.

The rearrangement links TRBV30 to TRBJ2-4; 10 bases align to TRBD2. CDR3 length: 16 residues. V lost 2 bases and J lost 0; bases outside the gene matches: 4. Germline V gene sequence: CDR1 GTSNPN, CDR2 SVGIG (reference sequence). The CDR3 protein is CAWSKRGGVAKNIQYF. DNA of the CDR3: TGTGCCTGGAGTAAGCGGGGGGGCGTAGCCAAAAACATTCAGTACTTC.

With regard to this clone: One end of the junction fails to match germline, which may point to a read error. The chain joins TRBV5-5 to TRBJ2-7; D call uncertain. The CDR3 spans 14 residues. In germline, CDR1 is SGHKS, CDR2 YYEKEE (reference sequence). The CDR3 bases are TGTGCCAGCAGTTTGGCAGGCCATATCTACGAGCAGTACTTC. Its protein is CASSLAGHIYEQYF.

This clone was seen a single time. This chain uses TRBV5-4 with TRBJ2-5; 11 nucleotides align to TRBD2. The CDR3 is 15 residues long. Losses at the gene ends were 6 bases for V and 2 bases for J; bases not matched to a gene: 6. Germline-derived CDR1 and CDR2 are SGHNT and YYREEE (reference sequence). The CDR3: CASTLAGGAQETQYF. The CDR3 DNA reads TGTGCCAGCACCTTAGCGGGGGGGGCACAAGAGACCCAGTACTTC. The entire variable domain, with the rest obtained from reference TRBV5-4 and TRBJ2-5, is as follows: ETGVTQSPTHLIKTRGQQVTLRCSSQSGHNTVSWYQQALGQGPQFIFQYYREEENGRGNFPPRFSGLQFPNYSSELNVNALELDDSALYLCASTLAGGAQETQYFGPGTRLLVL.